A single sample gave rise to the 3 T cell receptor beta chains below, sequenced in a study of blood T cells in healthy people across ages. The authors ran a second PCR of roughly 6 to 11 cycles using a sample-barcoded 5' primer and a J-beta primer mix. From the 5' RACE reads, TCRdb called clonotypes with MiXCR, one entry per CDR3 protein. The data contain 780,000 or so distinct CDR3 sequences, 45% to 70% of them seen just once; the ten biggest clones take up around a quarter. Sequenced: blood. The receptors originated from a man aged 40-55 years in good health.

The chain has TRBV5-1 and TRBJ2-1, with TRBD1 matching over 8 bases. The CDR3 has 16 residues. Losses at the gene ends were 0 bases for V and 5 bases for J; bases not matched to a gene: 7. Germline lookup yields CDR1 SGHRS and CDR2 YFSETQ. CDR3 sequence: CASSLGRGQVDNEQFF. The CDR3 nucleotides are TGCGCCAGCAGCTTGGGGCGGGGACAGGTTGACAATGAGCAGTTCTTC.

V usage is TRBV5-6 and J usage is TRBJ1-5; 7 bases fit TRBD1. The CDR3 spans 13 residues. Germline CDR1 reads SGHDT; CDR2 reads YYEEEE. Losses at the gene ends were 5 bases for V and 8 bases for J; bases not matched to a gene: 7. The CDR3 is CASSLQGLEPQHF. CDR3 DNA sequence: TGTGCCAGCAGTCTACAGGGGTTGGAGCCCCAGCATTTT.

This chain joins TRBV7-3 and TRBJ2-6, with D hard to call. Germline V CDR1 and CDR2: SGHTA, FQGTGA. The CDR3 runs to 15 residues. V was shortened by 7 bases and J by 4 bases, with 14 bases between the two germline ends. The CDR3 sequence: CASTSGVVGANVLTF. The CDR3 nucleotides read TGTGCCAGCACCTCTGGGGTTGTCGGGGCCAACGTCCTGACTTTC.